This T cell receptor (beta chain) was sequenced in a study of blood T cell repertoires in COVID-19. Across the whole study: Donors in the United States, Italy and Spain gave samples during acute or convalescent COVID-19.

Sequenced by immunoSEQ multiplex PCR; TCRdb stores in-frame clones only, minus some. The table lists 170,000 or so clones, about nine tenths of them singletons. In germline, CDR1 is SGHTS, CDR2 YDEGEE. The CDR3 runs to 16 residues. Trimming took 2 bases from V and 6 from J; bases not matched to a gene: 4. The chain joins TRBV5-8 to TRBJ2-3; TRBD2 matches 15 bases. The TCR comes from a man between 18 and 29 years old who had recovered from COVID-19. Sequenced material: peripheral blood. This CDR3 reads CASSFGTSGRLDTQYF. The CDR3 coding sequence is TGTGCCAGCAGCTTTGGGACTAGCGGGAGGCTTGATACGCAGTATTTT.